One and the same sample provided the 26 T cell receptor beta chains below, sequenced in a study of molecular identifiers for immune sequencing clone quantification. One entry per CDR3 protein results from TCRdb running MiXCR on the PCR reads. The repertoire holds around 320,000 distinct CDR3 sequences, with roughly a quarter as singletons. The specimen sequenced was naive CD8+ T cells from blood, with Jurkat cell RNA spiked in. Subset in this sample: FACS-sorted CD8+CD4-CCR7+CD45RA+ naive T cells. These receptor sequences come from a human donor in good health. Some libraries in this study had Jurkat cell RNA spiked in.

As concerns this clonotype: Without the conserved terminal phenylalanine or tryptophan, this CDR3 likely stems from a read error. The rearrangement links TRBV28 to TRBJ1-5; D uncertain. The CDR3 sequence is 13 residues long. Germline CDR1 reads MDHEN; CDR2 reads SYDVKM. DNA for the CDR3: TGTGCCAGCTGTTTGTTCTCGTATCAGCCCCAGCATATT. This sequence encodes CASCLFSYQPQHI.

The sample holds many counts of this clonotype. The chain has TRBV7-9 and TRBJ2-1; D ambiguous. The germline gives CDR1 SEHNR, CDR2 FQNEAQ (reference sequence). V shed 1 base and J shed 9 bases, with 10 bases lying between them. The CDR3 length is 13 residues. CDR3 sequence reads: CASSLEAHLEQFF. DNA for the CDR3: TGTGCCAGCAGCTTAGAGGCCCATCTTGAGCAGTTCTTC.

This clonotype was seen repeatedly, ten times or more. The chain carries TRBV6-7 and TRBJ2-4; 10 bases fit TRBD2. TRBV6-7 is given ORF status, its function remaining uncertain. This CDR3 has 15 amino acids. The V segment lost 7 bases and the J segment 0 bases; nucleotides outside the gene matches: 3. In DNA form, the CDR3 reads TGTGCCAGCAACCTAGCGGGAGTAGCCAAAAACATTCAGTACTTC. Translating it yields CASNLAGVAKNIQYF.

The chain links TRBV7-2 to TRBJ2-1; D unclear. The CDR3 extends over 14 amino acids. From germline, CDR1 is SGHTA and CDR2 FQGNSA. Between the trimmed V and J ends, which lost 2 bases and 2 bases, there was a span of 7 bases. CDR3 sequence reads: CASSLQATYNEQFF. CDR3 DNA sequence: TGTGCCAGCAGCTTACAGGCGACCTACAATGAGCAGTTCTTC.

This clonotype was found many times. The V gene is TRBV6-1, the J gene TRBJ1-5, with D uncertain. V was trimmed by 4 bases and J by 4 bases, leaving 17 bases between them. The CDR3 is 16 amino acids. CDR1 and CDR2 (germline): MNHNS, SASEGT. CDR3 residues: CASSAPRNSPNQPQHF. CDR3 coding DNA: TGTGCCAGCAGTGCCCCGAGGAACAGTCCTAATCAGCCCCAGCATTTT.

V is TRBV13 and J is TRBJ2-5; no clear D gene. V was cut by 0 bases and J by 4 bases, with 3 bases left in between. Germline assignment: CDR1 PRHDT and CDR2 FYEKMQ (reference sequence). This CDR3 comprises 12 residues. CDR3 in DNA: TGTGCCAGCAGCTTAGGAGTAGAGACCCAGTACTTC. Its translation: CASSLGVETQYF.

This clonotype showed up many times. The chain uses TRBV24-1 and TRBJ2-2, with D unresolved. Germline V gene sequence: CDR1 KGHDR, CDR2 SFDVKD. Trimming removed 1 base from V and 2 bases from J, with 7 bases in between. The CDR3 loop spans 15 amino acids. CDR3 sequence: CATSDLSLNTGELFF. For the CDR3, the DNA is TGTGCCACCAGTGATTTATCTCTTAACACCGGGGAGCTGTTTTTT.

The V call is TRBV6-6, the J call TRBJ1-1, with unresolved D. The germline V gene has CDR1 MNHNY and CDR2 SVGAGI (reference sequence). The CDR3 sequence is 14 residues long. Between the trimmed V and J ends, which lost 2 bases and 7 bases, there was a span of 14 bases. The CDR3 DNA reads as TGTGCCAGCAGTTACCCCTTAGGACGGGATGAAGCTTTCTTT. Its protein is CASSYPLGRDEAFF.

To note about this clonotype: One base away lies a much larger clone, so this may be a sequencing read error. The V call is TRBV15, the J call TRBJ2-3, with D possibly being TRBD2 (6 bases). This CDR3 comprises 17 residues. Germline V lookup: CDR1 LNHNV, CDR2 YYDKDF (reference sequence). CDR3 DNA sequence: TGTGCCTCCAGCAGAGAAGCATTAGCGGCTAGCACAGATACGCAGTATTTT. This translates into CASSREALAASTDTQYF. Drawing the rest from reference TRBV15 and TRBJ2-3, the complete variable domain is DAMVIQNPRYQVTQFGKPVTLSCSQTLNHNVMYWYQQKSSQAPKLLFHYYDKDFNNEADTPDNFQSRRPNTSFCFLDIRSPGLGDTAMYLCASSREALAASTDTQYFGPGTRLTVL.

Remarks on this clonotype: This may be a read error, as it is one base from a much larger clone. The V and J genes are TRBV9 and TRBJ2-3; D call uncertain. The CDR3 covers 13 residues. Per germline, CDR1 SGDLS and CDR2 YYNGEE. DNA of the CDR3: TGTGCCCGCAGCGCCCTTCTTACAGATACGCAGTATTTT. This sequence encodes CARSALLTDTQYF.

In this sample, this clonotype turned up a few times. This sequence joins TRBV6-1 and TRBJ2-7; possible D gene TRBD1, 6 bases. In germline, CDR1 is MNHNS, CDR2 SASEGT. V was trimmed by 3 bases and J by 3 bases, leaving 12 bases between them. The CDR3 has 14 amino acids. DNA for the CDR3: TGTGCCAGCAGTGACGGGACATCTTTCTACGAGCAGTACTTC. This codes for CASSDGTSFYEQYF.

This clonotype was observed a handful of times. A junction boundary mismatches the germline segment, possibly from a read error. The chain links TRBV2 to TRBJ1-4; tentatively, D is TRBD1 (6 bases). CDR3 length equals 16 residues. Germline CDR1 is SNHLY and CDR2 is FYNNEI. The chain's CDR3 is CASSQVLFTGNGKLFF. The CDR3 coding sequence is TGTGCCAGCAGCCAGGTCCTTTTCACAGGGAATGGAAAACTGTTTTTT.

A word on this clonotype: This may be a read error: a much more frequent sequence differs by one nucleotide. The chain carries TRBV5-3 and TRBJ2-2; 10 nucleotides agree with TRBD1. TRBV5-3 falls under the ORF class, with uncertain function. This CDR3 comprises 17 residues. The CDR3, as DNA: TGTGCCAGCAGCTTGGAGACAGGGGGCCAGCCCCCATTGGAGCTGTTTTTT. Amino acid sequence: CASSLETGGQPPLELFF.

This clonotype was observed at least ten times. The J gene is TRBJ1-1, the V gene TRBV6-5; D remains ambiguous. Between the trimmed V and J ends, which lost 3 bases and 0 bases, there was a span of 8 bases. Germline V gene lookup returns CDR1 MNHEY and CDR2 SVGAGI. There are 14 residues in the CDR3. The CDR3 region is CASSYGVMNTEAFF. The CDR3 nucleotides are TGTGCCAGCAGTTATGGGGTCATGAACACTGAAGCTTTCTTT.

This clonotype was seen repeatedly, ten times or more. The chain links TRBV12-5 to TRBJ2-7, with TRBD2 as a possible D gene (5 bases). The V end was cut by 5 bases, the J end by 4 bases, with 12 bases between. Germline CDR1 is LGHNT and CDR2 is FRNRAP. This CDR3 region has 13 residues. The DNA of the CDR3 is TGTGCTAGTGGTGCCCCTCCGGGATACGAGCAGTACTTC. It yields the protein CASGAPPGYEQYF.

In this sample, this clonotype turned up a few times. The V and J genes are TRBV29-1 and TRBJ1-1, with D unclear. The germline V gene encodes CDR1 SQVTM and CDR2 ANQGSEA. The CDR3 length is 10 residues. Trimming stripped 4 bases from V and 5 bases from J, with 5 bases between. The CDR3 nucleotides read TGCAGCGTTGCTGGGACTGAAGCTTTCTTT. Translated, it gives CSVAGTEAFF. The whole variable domain, remainder taken from reference TRBV29-1 and TRBJ1-1, is SAVISQKPSRDICQRGTSLTIQCQVDSQVTMMFWYRQQPGQSLTLIATANQGSEATYESGFVIDKFPISRPNLTFSTLTVSNMSPEDSSIYLCSVAGTEAFFGQGTRLTVV.

This clonotype appeared many times. V gene TRBV4-1 combines with J gene TRBJ2-3, with TRBD2 matching over 8 bases. The CDR3 extends over 16 amino acids. The V gene's germline CDR1 is MGHRA and CDR2 YSYEKL. V gave up 3 bases and J gave up 2 bases; unmatched junction bases: 7. The CDR3 is CASSHGPGGLTDTQYF. In nucleotides, the CDR3 is TGCGCCAGCAGCCACGGCCCGGGGGGGCTCACAGATACGCAGTATTTT.

The V and J genes are TRBV4-2 and TRBJ2-1; TRBD2 matches at 8 bases. V was pared by 0 bases and J by 9 bases, with 7 bases of the junction left unmatched. This CDR3 region has 15 residues. Germline lookup yields CDR1 LGHNA and CDR2 YNFKEQ. The CDR3 loop is CASSQDPGTSTEQFF. Written as DNA, the CDR3 is TGTGCCAGCAGCCAAGATCCAGGGACTAGTACTGAGCAGTTCTTC.

On this clonotype itself: Since a much larger clone is just one base distant, this may be a read error. The chain employs TRBV7-2 and TRBJ2-1; D not certain. The V gene's germline CDR1 is SGHTA and CDR2 FQGNSA. V dropped 5 bases and J dropped 8 bases, with 22 bases sitting between them. This CDR3 has 16 amino acids. The CDR3 loop is CASSPGEVGPIYEQFF. As DNA, the CDR3 is TGTGCCAGCAGCCCCGGTGAGGTAGGGCCGATCTATGAGCAGTTCTTC.

The rearrangement joins TRBV27 to TRBJ1-6; D is undetermined. Between the trimmed V and J ends, which lost 5 bases and 12 bases, there was a span of 11 bases. This CDR3 spans 12 amino acids. Germline V gene sequence: CDR1 MNHEY, CDR2 SMNVEV (reference sequence). The CDR3 is CASSPLGLPLHF. CDR3 sequence (DNA): TGTGCCAGCAGTCCCCTTGGGTTACCCCTCCACTTT.

This clonotype was seen at least ten times. The chain links TRBV7-9 to TRBJ2-5, with unresolved D. Germline CDR1 and CDR2: SEHNR and FQNEAQ (reference sequence). V gave up 2 bases and J gave up 1 base, with 11 bases separating them. CDR3 length equals 15 residues. The CDR3 is CASSLRVGSQETQYF. The CDR3 DNA is TGTGCCAGCAGCTTAAGAGTAGGCAGCCAAGAGACCCAGTACTTC.

The chain recombines TRBV12-3 or TRBV12-4 with TRBJ1-2; D is undetermined. The V gene lost 2 bases and the J gene lost 1 base, with 14 bases spanning the gap. CDR3 size: 16 residues. The CDR3, as DNA: TGTGCCAGCAGTTTATCGGCCGAGAACGATAACTATGGCTACACCTTC. This translates into CASSLSAENDNYGYTF.

The genes are TRBV5-8 and TRBJ2-3, with 8 bases that match TRBD1. V was clipped by 7 bases and J by 6 bases; unmatched bases: 10. The germline V gene has CDR1 SGHTS and CDR2 YDEGEE. The CDR3 loop spans 14 amino acids. CDR3 sequence: CASGTGGPRDTQYF. The CDR3 DNA reads TGTGCCAGCGGAACAGGGGGGCCGCGGGATACGCAGTATTTT.

This chain links TRBV19 with TRBJ2-2; 9 nucleotides match TRBD1. CDR3 length: 16 residues. With V trimmed by 8 bases and J by 3 bases, 10 bases remained unmatched. Looked up from germline, CDR1 is LNHDA and CDR2 is SQIVND (reference sequence). DNA for the CDR3: TGTGCCAGTTACCAAGACAGGGGGTCGCACACCGGGGAGCTGTTTTTT. It codes for CASYQDRGSHTGELFF.

V and J are TRBV15 and TRBJ1-6; 9 bases are a match to TRBD1. Germline V gives CDR1 LNHNV, CDR2 YYDKDF (reference sequence). CDR3 length equals 14 residues. V was pared by 7 bases and J by 10 bases, with 8 bases of the junction left unmatched. In DNA, the CDR3 is TGTGCCACCAAGAAAGGGACAGGGACCTCACCCCTCCACTTT. This encodes CATKKGTGTSPLHF.

This clonotype was observed a few times. CDR3 in DNA: TGTGCCAGCAGCTCACCTGGACAGGGGACGGAGTACTTC. This translates into CASSSPGQGTEYF. J is TRBJ2-7 and V is TRBV7-9, with 9 positions matching TRBD1. The junction had 9 bases not matched to a gene; V was cut back by 4 bases and J by 11 bases. Germline CDR1 SEHNR, CDR2 FQNEAQ (reference sequence). The CDR3 consists of 13 residues.